Following are 13 T cell receptor beta chains from one sample sequenced in a study of early T cells in non-severe SARS-CoV-2 infection. TCRdb independently ran MiXCR on the 5' RACE reads; one entry per CDR3 protein. Seen here are tens of thousands of distinct CDR3 sequences, 12% observed once, and the top ten hold more than 4.5%. The sequencing input was whole blood. The receptors originated from an adult who was a healthcare worker with PCR-confirmed SARS-CoV-2 infection or an uninfected control (not recorded which).

This clonotype was seen repeatedly, ten times or more. The CDR3 here is CASHTRLSSYNEQFF. CDR3 DNA: TGTGCCAGCCACACCCGTCTGAGCTCCTACAATGAGCAGTTCTTC. The chain is built from TRBV19 and TRBJ2-1; D gene ambiguous. CDR3 length equals 15 residues. V dropped 9 bases and J dropped 0 bases, with 15 bases sitting between them. Germline loops: CDR1 LNHDA, CDR2 SQIVND (reference sequence).

This clonotype has more than one count but fewer than ten. CDR3: CASSQVGILATSYEQYF. For the CDR3, the DNA is TGCGCCAGCAGCCAAGTAGGTATCCTAGCGACTTCCTACGAGCAGTACTTC. This chain connects TRBV4-1 to TRBJ2-7, with D possibly being TRBD2 (6 bases). The V and J ends lost 1 base and 1 base respectively, with 17 bases between them. The CDR3 is made up of 17 amino acids. Germline V gene data show CDR1 as MGHRA and CDR2 as YSYEKL.

The table lists this clonotype with many counts. The chain couples TRBV7-8 to TRBJ2-1; D possibly matches TRBD1 or TRBD2 (6 bases each). Trimming stripped 8 bases from V and 5 bases from J, with 13 bases between. The CDR3 consists of 13 residues. CDR1 is SGHVS, CDR2 FQNEAQ, per germline. The CDR3 sequence: CASLRGPNNEQFF. In DNA form, the CDR3 reads TGTGCCAGCCTACGGGGGCCCAACAATGAGCAGTTCTTC.

The CDR3 here is CASSYYSGRETQYF. The CDR3 DNA reads as TGTGCCAGCAGTTACTATAGCGGGAGAGAGACCCAGTACTTC. V is TRBV6-2 or TRBV6-3 and J is TRBJ2-5; 9 bases are shared with TRBD2. Looked up from germline, CDR1 is MNHEY and CDR2 is SVGEGT. This CDR3 is 14 amino acids long. The trim removed 1 base at V and 4 bases at J, leaving 1 base unmatched.

As to this clonotype: Since a much larger clone is just one base distant, this may be a read error. The chain employs TRBV14 and TRBJ2-1; unclear D gene. CDR3 length: 15 residues. With 4 bases removed from V and 1 base from J, the gap between germline ends came to 11 bases. Looked up from germline, CDR1 is SGHDN and CDR2 is FVKESK. The chain's CDR3 is CASSRTLRSYNEQFF. Written as DNA, the CDR3 is TGTGCCAGCAGCCGAACCCTCAGGTCCTACAATGAGCAGTTCTTC. Combining the CDR3 with reference TRBV14 and TRBJ2-1 gives the whole variable domain EAGVTQFPSHSVIEKGQTVTLRCDPISGHDNLYWYRRVMGKEIKFLLHFVKESKQDESGMPNNRFLAERTGGTYSTLKVQPAELEDSGVYFCASSRTLRSYNEQFFGPGTRLTVL.

This clonotype was counted many times. The rearrangement links TRBV2 to TRBJ2-3; TRBD1 matches 8 bases. Losses at the gene ends were 4 bases for V and 3 bases for J; bases not matched to a gene: 6. CDR1 and CDR2 (germline): SNHLY, FYNNEI. The CDR3 covers 15 residues. The CDR3 bases are TGTGCCAGCAGTGGACAGGGGTTAATGACAGATACGCAGTATTTT. It encodes CASSGQGLMTDTQYF.

The sample holds a few counts of this clonotype. The genes are TRBV6-1 and TRBJ2-1, with D unclear. Trimming removed 2 bases from V and 2 bases from J, with 10 bases in between. The germline gives CDR1 MNHNS, CDR2 SASEGT. There are 15 residues in the CDR3. The CDR3 DNA follows: TGTGCCAGCAGTGAACGGTACTACACCTACAATGAGCAGTTCTTC. Amino acids: CASSERYYTYNEQFF.

A note on this clonotype: This clone may be a read error of a much larger clone one base away. The chain has TRBV24-1 and TRBJ2-2; maybe TRBD2 (5 bases). Per the germline V gene, CDR1 is KGHDR and CDR2 is SFDVKD. The CDR3 is made up of 15 amino acids. V was pared by 4 bases and J by 4 bases, with 12 bases between. DNA for the CDR3: TGTGCCACCAGTGACACCGGGATAGGCACCGGGGAGCTGTTTTTT. It yields the protein CATSDTGIGTGELFF.

This clonotype was recorded a few times. The chain couples TRBV3-1 to TRBJ1-2; the D is unclear. CDR1 is LGHDT and CDR2 is YNNKEL in the germline V gene (reference sequence). The CDR3 runs to 16 residues. Trimming left V 8 bases short and J 0 bases short, with 19 bases between. DNA of the CDR3: TGTGCCAGCTCCCTACTCGGGCAGCGAACTAACTATGGCTACACCTTC. Residues: CASSLLGQRTNYGYTF.

This clonotype was counted at least ten times. This chain joins TRBV4-1 and TRBJ2-2, with 10 bases aligning to TRBD1. V was clipped by 0 bases and J by 8 bases; unmatched bases: 9. This CDR3 is built from 17 residues. Per germline, CDR1 MGHRA and CDR2 YSYEKL. CDR3 in DNA: TGCGCCAGCAGCCAAGATCCGACAGGGGGCATTAAGGGGGAGCTGTTTTTT. Its protein product is CASSQDPTGGIKGELFF.

This clonotype was found many times. V gene TRBV14 combines with J gene TRBJ2-5; D uncertain. The CDR3 has 11 residues. With 3 bases removed from V and 2 bases from J, the gap between germline ends came to 1 base. The V gene's germline CDR1 is SGHDN and CDR2 FVKESK. CDR3 sequence: CASSQQETQYF. As DNA, the CDR3 is TGTGCCAGCAGCCAGCAAGAGACCCAGTACTTC.

The chain uses TRBV3-1 and TRBJ1-1; 7 bases are a match to TRBD1. The CDR3 is 15 amino acids. Germline V lookup: CDR1 LGHDT, CDR2 YNNKEL (reference sequence). The V and J ends lost 1 base and 2 bases, in that order; junction bases with no gene match: 4. The CDR3 DNA sequence: TGTGCCAGCAGCCAAGGCAGGGGGATCAACACTGAAGCTTTCTTT. This encodes CASSQGRGINTEAFF.

The V and J genes are TRBV24-1 and TRBJ1-2, with D possibly matching TRBD1 (6 bases). Trimming shortened V by 3 bases and J by 6 bases, and 16 bases separated the two germline ends. The CDR3 length is 15 residues. Germline V lookup: CDR1 KGHDR, CDR2 SFDVKD. CDR3 protein: CATSDGGRRYNGYTF. CDR3 nucleotides: TGTGCCACCAGTGATGGGGGGCGCAGGTATAATGGCTACACCTTC.